Below are 2 T cell receptor beta chains sequenced from a single sample in a study of T cells in Graves' hyperthyroidism and ophthalmopathy. TCR beta CDR3 region amplification was performed from RNA transcripts. The primer set for the first-round RT-PCR of the TCR CDR3 was HTBI. TCRdb passed the multiplex PCR reads through MiXCR, listing each CDR3 protein once. The sample lists roughly 380,000 distinct CDR3 sequences; under 20% were seen once. The sample comprised blood. The receptors here all came from a woman younger than 35 with Graves' hyperthyroidism.

Ten or more counts support this clonotype. The chain joins TRBV29-1 to TRBJ2-7; 7 nucleotides line up with TRBD1. The V gene end was trimmed by 8 bases and the J gene end by 4 bases; junction bases not matched to a gene: 5. The CDR3 totals 11 residues. Germline-derived CDR1 and CDR2 are SQVTM and ANQGSEA. The CDR3 DNA follows: TGCAGCATCCAGACAGGGTACGAGCAGTACTTC. As protein: CSIQTGYEQYF.

This clonotype appeared many times. The genes are TRBV28 and TRBJ2-5; D ambiguous. The CDR3 sequence is 14 residues long. Trimming cost V 6 bases and J 1 base, with 12 bases left between them. The germline CDR1 and CDR2 sequences are MDHEN and SYDVKM. CDR3 protein: CASRPGGVQETQYF. CDR3 coding DNA: TGTGCCAGCAGACCCGGTGGAGTCCAAGAGACCCAGTACTTC.